These 8 T cell receptor beta chains originate from one sample sequenced in a study of PD-L1 blockade in urothelial cancer (dated by TCRdb to 2016 to 2017). The label giving this sample's time point can be read as: pretreatment peripheral blood. The library was built by means of the immunoSEQ multiplex PCR assay. As stored in TCRdb, this immuneACCESS dataset retains in-frame rearrangements with V and J assigned. A fraction of the clones does not appear; measured against another copy, unresolved V genes explain less than half of the discrepancy, and the remainder lacks a known reason. In this sample the table shows over 30,000 clones, around 82% of which occur a single time. In total, the top ten clones hold around a sixth of the sample. The sequences come from PBMCs, collected around atezolizumab (anti-PD-L1) treatment. Every receptor here comes from a man in his 60s with urothelial cancer.

This chain uses TRBV2 with TRBJ2-1, with TRBD1 matching over 7 bases. V trimming: 6 bases; J trimming: 10 bases; junction bases outside the gene matches: 9. CDR1 and CDR2 (germline): SNHLY, FYNNEI. The CDR3 is made up of 13 amino acids. CDR3 sequence reads: CASRLDRDGEQFF. In DNA form, the CDR3 reads TGTGCCAGCAGGCTAGACAGGGATGGAGAGCAGTTCTTC.

The J gene is TRBJ2-2, the V gene TRBV18; 7 nucleotides match TRBD1. The CDR3 runs 14 residues. Germline V gene data show CDR1 as KGHSH and CDR2 as LQKENI. V gave up 3 bases and J gave up 4 bases; unmatched junction bases: 2. The CDR3 nucleotides read TGTGCCAGCTCACCGGGACAGTCCACCGGGGAGCTGTTTTTT. As protein: CASSPGQSTGELFF. Together with reference TRBV18 and TRBJ2-2, the CDR3 gives the full variable domain: NAGVMQNPRHLVRRRGQEARLRCSPMKGHSHVYWYRQLPEEGLKFMVYLQKENIIDESGMPKERFSAEFPKEGPSILRIQQVVRGDSAAYFCASSPGQSTGELFFGEGSRLTVL.

The chain recombines TRBV30 with TRBJ2-7, with 10 bases lining up with TRBD1. Germline CDR1 GTSNPN, CDR2 SVGIG (reference sequence). J gave up 2 bases and V 3 bases, and 4 bases lay outside the gene matches. This CDR3 contains 14 residues. CDR3 bases: TGTGCCTGGAGCACCGGGACAGGGGCCTACGAGCAGTACTTC. Amino acid sequence: CAWSTGTGAYEQYF. Variable domain in full (rest from reference TRBV30 and TRBJ2-7): SQTIHQWPATLVQPVGSPLSLECTVEGTSNPNLYWYRQAAGRGLQLLFYSVGIGQISSEVPQNLSASRPQDRQFILSSKKLLLSDSGFYLCAWSTGTGAYEQYFGPGTRLTVT.

The CDR3 DNA reads TGTGCCAGCAGTGAAGGGGGTAGGGGGGGCGCTTTTGGCTACACCTTC. This codes for CASSEGGRGGAFGYTF. The V and J genes are TRBV25-1 and TRBJ1-2; weak D call: TRBD1 (6 bases). The length of the CDR3 is 16 residues. Looked up from germline, CDR1 is MGHDK and CDR2 is SYGVNS. Trimming removed 2 bases from V and 7 bases from J, with 20 bases in between.

A note on this clone: Germline and junction disagree at one end, which may indicate a read error. The gene calls are TRBV7-3 and TRBJ1-6; tentatively, D is TRBD1 (5 bases). Germline lookup yields CDR1 SGHTA and CDR2 FQGTGA. The CDR3 is made up of 14 amino acids. The CDR3 nucleotides are TGTGCCAGCAGCCGACAGTCCTTTAATTCACCCCTCCACTTT. Translation: CASSRQSFNSPLHF. The full variable domain, completed using reference TRBV7-3 and TRBJ1-6, is GAGVSQTPSNKVTEKGKYVELRCDPISGHTALYWYRQSLGQGPEFLIYFQGTGAADDSGLPNDRFFAVRPEGSVSTLKIQRTERGDSAVYLCASSRQSFNSPLHFGNGTRLTVT.

This chain links TRBV19 with TRBJ2-7; 13 bases map to TRBD2. The CDR3 is 19 residues long. Trimming took 4 bases from V and 2 from J; bases not matched to a gene: 14. In germline, CDR1 is LNHDA, CDR2 SQIVND (reference sequence). CDR3 in DNA: TGTGCCAGTAGTAGAATGGGGACTAGCGGGGTGGGATCGACCTACGAGCAGTACTTC. It translates to CASSRMGTSGVGSTYEQYF.

The CDR3 DNA follows: TGTGCCAGCAGTGACGACAGGGAGGTTTTAACCGGGGAGCTGTTTTTT. Amino acid sequence: CASSDDREVLTGELFF. The rearrangement joins TRBV6-1 to TRBJ2-2; TRBD1 might be the D (7 bases). V gave up 3 bases and J gave up 5 bases, with 16 bases separating them. Germline V gene data show CDR1 as MNHNS and CDR2 as SASEGT. The CDR3 is 16 residues long.

The chain uses TRBV7-9 and TRBJ2-7; 11 bases align to TRBD2. The V segment lost 5 bases and the J segment 9 bases; nucleotides outside the gene matches: 12. CDR1 is SEHNR, CDR2 FQNEAQ, per germline (reference sequence). The CDR3 is 15 residues long. CDR3 residues: CASSPTSGEWGGQYF. DNA for the CDR3: TGTGCCAGCAGCCCGACTAGCGGGGAGTGGGGCGGGCAGTACTTC.